This record looks at one T cell receptor beta chain sequence and its context. The record originates from a study of blood T cell repertoires in COVID-19. The V end was cut by 0 bases, the J end by 0 bases, with 12 bases between. The CDR3 consists of 16 residues. Germline CDR1 reads MNHEY; CDR2 reads SVGAGI. Per the original methods: Amplification of reference gene primers provided the estimated nucleated cell counts. Some clones are missing from TCRdb's copy, which holds only in-frame ones; the method was immunoSEQ multiplex PCR. That table gives V, J and clone size, and the DNA gave D and trimming. Among more than 50,000 clones, over 75% were seen once, and the ten largest hold 15% to 20%.

Sequences were obtained from peripheral blood. The TCR comes from a human donor in a cohort sampled during active COVID-19. V is TRBV6-5 and J is TRBJ2-7; D is unresolved. The CDR3 nucleotides read TGTGCCAGCAGTTACTCGTACCGCTCGAGCTCCTACGAGCAGTACTTC. Amino acids: CASSYSYRSSSYEQYF.